The T cell receptor (beta chain) described here comes from a study of T cells in Graves' hyperthyroidism and ophthalmopathy (dated by TCRdb to about 2019). Study-level background: Peripheral blood samples were taken at the time of initial diagnosis, prior to any treatment. TCR V-J signatures able to tell the groups apart were searched for in a discovery cohort of about a hundred patients, of whom over 40 had Graves' ophthalmopathy and some 60 had stable Graves' hyperthyroidism. Prospective prediction of ophthalmopathy was tested in an independent validation cohort consisting of under 20 hyperthyroidism patients and over 15 patients who later progressed to ophthalmopathy. The 90 to 100 discovery patients were randomly split 7:3 into training and test sets. Thyroid tissue and blood T-cell repertoires from six Graves' hyperthyroidism patients were also compared in the study. After sampling, hyperthyroidism patients received methimazole starting at 30 mg daily, and ophthalmopathy patients received high-dose intravenous methylprednisolone. The paper reports TCR Vbeta CDR3 sequencing of 135 peripheral blood samples: approximately 41 ophthalmopathy, under 85 hyperthyroidism and 17 progressor patients. Beyond this particular receptor, the publication reports: Sample size was not statistically predetermined, and investigators were not blinded to group allocation. In validation, the model predicted progression to ophthalmopathy a median of approximately 6.3 months before onset, with approximately 68% sensitivity and almost 75% specificity. Most expanded thyroid clonotypes (frequency above 0.001) were also found in blood, which suggests that blood repertoires may mirror thyroid immune responses. In cross-validation, a model built on a 13 V-J signature told ophthalmopathy apart from stable hyperthyroidism with just under 90% sensitivity and roughly 81% specificity, and in testing the same model reached 80%/75%.

Graves' hyperthyroidism was defined as stable when no progression to ophthalmopathy occurred over 18 months of follow-up. Hyperthyroidism patients were newly diagnosed, with disease duration under 2 months, and aged 18 to 65 years. Exclusion was applied to patients with uncontrolled infections, other autoimmune diseases, pregnancy or lactation. Diagnoses were established on the basis of clinical symptoms, serum thyroxine and TRAb, thyroid ultrasound, and orbital computed tomography. PBMCs were isolated from 7.5 to 10 ml of fresh peripheral blood by Ficoll-Paque density gradient centrifugation. Total RNA was extracted using Trizol reagent, and RNA quality was assessed on an Agilent 2100 Bioanalyzer. Turning to this clonotype: The specificity of this receptor is unknown. A single base separates this from a much larger clone, so it may be a read error.

Amplification of TCR beta CDR3 regions was carried out from RNA transcripts. For the first round of RT-PCR on the TCR CDR3, the HTBI primer set was used together with the Qiagen OneStep RT-PCR kit. Libraries were constructed in a second round of multiplex PCR, after which size selection and purification were carried out. Paired-end sequencing of the libraries was performed with 100 bp reads on an Illumina HiSeq2000. Per the original workflow: SOAPnuke was used to process the raw data, with reads discarded if the reads contained adapters or uncalled bases, had a mean Phred below 15, or lacked an exact constant-primer or identifier match. COPE v1.2.5 was used to merge the high-quality paired reads, and each unique nucleotide sequence was defined as a clonotype. MiTCR v1.1 was used to align clonotypes to the IMGT TRBV, TRBD and TRBJ reference segments. Only V-J combinations with frequency above 0.0001, covering 99% to 99.2% of repertoires, were analysed. A TCS score was defined as the ratio of F50 (clonal expansion) to E x V (chaos), with BLOSUM62-based TCRdist applied between CDR3 peptides within each V-J. Welch's t-statistics and random forest reduced around 550 V-J features to some 14, which were used in a naive Bayes classifier (R e1071). The public reads were reanalyzed by TCRdb: fastp trimming at Q25, MiXCR alignment, in-frame beta chains only. Merged by CDR3 protein, the rows form single entries marked with the most common genes and DNA. TCRdb, rather than the study authors, made the V and J calls. A total of 650,000 to 750,000 distinct CDR3 sequences appear in this sample, around 15% of them only once. In total, the top ten clones hold 10% of the sample.

V is shortened by 5 bases, J by 10 bases, and the region joining them spans 21 bases. The CDR3 spans 15 residues, from the cysteine through the phenylalanine. The DNA shown is the 45-base CDR3, in frame from base 1. CDR1 SEHNR and CDR2 FQNEAQ were looked up in the germline V gene (reference sequence). The V gene is TRBV7-9 and the J gene is TRBJ2-1; the D segment is perhaps TRBD1 or TRBD2, each sharing 5 matched bases. The sequence derives from a woman younger than 30 with Graves' hyperthyroidism. The sample taken for sequencing was blood. The CDR3 region has the sequence CASSRVGASWDEQFF. In nucleotides, the sequence is TGTGCCAGCAGCAGAGTAGGGGCAAGTTGGGACGAGCAGTTCTTC.